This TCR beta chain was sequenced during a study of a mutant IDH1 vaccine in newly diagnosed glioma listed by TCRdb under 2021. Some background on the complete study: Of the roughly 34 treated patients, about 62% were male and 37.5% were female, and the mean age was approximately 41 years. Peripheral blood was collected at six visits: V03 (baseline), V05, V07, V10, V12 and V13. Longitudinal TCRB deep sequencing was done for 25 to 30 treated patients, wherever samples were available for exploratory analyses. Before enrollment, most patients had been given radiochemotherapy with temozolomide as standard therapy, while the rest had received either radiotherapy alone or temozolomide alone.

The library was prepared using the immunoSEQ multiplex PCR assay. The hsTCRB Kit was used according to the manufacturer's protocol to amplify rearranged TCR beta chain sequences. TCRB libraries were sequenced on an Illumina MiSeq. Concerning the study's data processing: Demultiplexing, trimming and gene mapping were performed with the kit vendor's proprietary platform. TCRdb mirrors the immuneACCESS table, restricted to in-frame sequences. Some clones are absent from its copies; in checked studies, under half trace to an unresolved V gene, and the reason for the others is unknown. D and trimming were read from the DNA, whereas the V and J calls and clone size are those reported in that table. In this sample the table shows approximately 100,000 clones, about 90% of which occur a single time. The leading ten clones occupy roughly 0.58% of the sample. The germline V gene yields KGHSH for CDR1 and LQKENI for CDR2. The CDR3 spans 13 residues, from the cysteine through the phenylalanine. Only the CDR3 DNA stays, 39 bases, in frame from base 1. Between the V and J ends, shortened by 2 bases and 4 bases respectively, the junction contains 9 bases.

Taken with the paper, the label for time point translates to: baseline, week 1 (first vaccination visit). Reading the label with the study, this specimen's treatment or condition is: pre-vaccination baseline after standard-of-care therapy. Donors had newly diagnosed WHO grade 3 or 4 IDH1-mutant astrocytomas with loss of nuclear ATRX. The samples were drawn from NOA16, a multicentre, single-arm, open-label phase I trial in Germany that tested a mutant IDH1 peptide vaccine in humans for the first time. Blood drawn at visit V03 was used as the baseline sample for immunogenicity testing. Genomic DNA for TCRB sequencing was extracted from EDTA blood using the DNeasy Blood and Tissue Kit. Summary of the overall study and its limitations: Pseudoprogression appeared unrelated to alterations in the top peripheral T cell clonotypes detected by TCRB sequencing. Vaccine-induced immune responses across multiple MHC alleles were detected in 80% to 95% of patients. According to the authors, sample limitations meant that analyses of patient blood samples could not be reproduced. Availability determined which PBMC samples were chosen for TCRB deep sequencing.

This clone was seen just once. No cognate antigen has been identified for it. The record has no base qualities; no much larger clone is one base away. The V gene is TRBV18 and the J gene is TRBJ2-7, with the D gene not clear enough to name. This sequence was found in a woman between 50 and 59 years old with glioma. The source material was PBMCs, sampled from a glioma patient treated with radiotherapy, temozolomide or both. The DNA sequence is TGTGCCAGCTCACCAAGGCAGCTTTACGAGCAGTACTTC. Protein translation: CASSPRQLYEQYF.